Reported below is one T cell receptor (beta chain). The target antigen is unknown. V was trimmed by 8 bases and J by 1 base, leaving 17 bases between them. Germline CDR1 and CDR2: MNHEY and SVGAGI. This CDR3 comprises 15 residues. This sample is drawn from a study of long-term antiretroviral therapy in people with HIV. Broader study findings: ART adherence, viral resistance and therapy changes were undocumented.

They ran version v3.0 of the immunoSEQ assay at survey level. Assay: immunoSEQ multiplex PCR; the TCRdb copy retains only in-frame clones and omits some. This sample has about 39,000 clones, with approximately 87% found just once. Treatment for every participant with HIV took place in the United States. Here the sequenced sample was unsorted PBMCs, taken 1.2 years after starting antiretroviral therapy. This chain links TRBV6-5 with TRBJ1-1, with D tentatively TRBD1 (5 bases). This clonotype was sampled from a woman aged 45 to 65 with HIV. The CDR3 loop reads CASRVSRVRNTEAFF. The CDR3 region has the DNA TGTGCCAGCCGGGTCTCCAGGGTCCGGAACACTGAAGCTTTCTTT.